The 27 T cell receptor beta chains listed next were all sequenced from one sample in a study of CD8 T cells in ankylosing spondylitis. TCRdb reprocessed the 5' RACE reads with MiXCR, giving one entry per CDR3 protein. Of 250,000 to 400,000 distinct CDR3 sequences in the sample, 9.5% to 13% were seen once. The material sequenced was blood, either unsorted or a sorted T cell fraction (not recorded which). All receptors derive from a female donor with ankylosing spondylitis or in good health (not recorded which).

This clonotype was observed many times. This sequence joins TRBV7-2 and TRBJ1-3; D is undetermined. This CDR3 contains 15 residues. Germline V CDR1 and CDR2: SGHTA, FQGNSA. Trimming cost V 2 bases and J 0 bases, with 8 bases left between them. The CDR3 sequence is CASSLSRLSGNTIYF. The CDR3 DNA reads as TGTGCCAGCAGCTTATCCCGGCTCTCTGGAAACACCATATATTTT.

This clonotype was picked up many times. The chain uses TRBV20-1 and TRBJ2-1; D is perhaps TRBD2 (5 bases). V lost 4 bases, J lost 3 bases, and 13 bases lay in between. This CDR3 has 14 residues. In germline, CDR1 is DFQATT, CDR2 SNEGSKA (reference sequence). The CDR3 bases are TGCAGTGCTAAGTCGGGGTCCCTCTACAATGAGCAGTTCTTC. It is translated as CSAKSGSLYNEQFF.

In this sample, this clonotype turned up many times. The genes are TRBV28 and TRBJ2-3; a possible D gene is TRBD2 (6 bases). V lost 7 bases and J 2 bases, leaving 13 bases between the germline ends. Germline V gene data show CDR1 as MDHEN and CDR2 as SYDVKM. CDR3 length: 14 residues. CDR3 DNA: TGTGCCAGCATTGGGACTTCTCCCACAGATACGCAGTATTTT. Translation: CASIGTSPTDTQYF. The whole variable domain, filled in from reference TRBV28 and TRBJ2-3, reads DVKVTQSSRYLVKRTGEKVFLECVQDMDHENMFWYRQDPGLGLRLIYFSYDVKMKEKGDIPEGYSVSREKKERFSLILESASTNQTSMYLCASIGTSPTDTQYFGPGTRLTVL.

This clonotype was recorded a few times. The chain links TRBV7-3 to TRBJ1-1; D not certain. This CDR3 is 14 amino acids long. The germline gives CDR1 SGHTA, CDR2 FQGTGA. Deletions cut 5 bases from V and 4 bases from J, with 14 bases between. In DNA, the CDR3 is TGTGCCAGCAGCCCCGGGAATGGTCGCACTGAAGCTTTCTTT. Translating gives CASSPGNGRTEAFF.

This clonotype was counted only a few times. This CDR3 is CASSPRGRQNTEAFF. The CDR3 coding sequence is TGCGCCAGCAGCCCCAGGGGACGGCAGAACACTGAAGCTTTCTTT. The J gene is TRBJ1-1, the V gene TRBV5-1; possibly TRBD1 for D (6 bases). There are 15 residues in the CDR3. V was trimmed by 4 bases and J by 1 base, leaving 14 bases between them. Germline loops: CDR1 SGHRS, CDR2 YFSETQ.

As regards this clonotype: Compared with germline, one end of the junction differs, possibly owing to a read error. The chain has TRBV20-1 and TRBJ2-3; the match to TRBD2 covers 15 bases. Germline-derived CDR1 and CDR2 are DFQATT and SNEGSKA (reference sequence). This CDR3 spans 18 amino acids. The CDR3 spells CCARPGLAGGGYTDTQYF. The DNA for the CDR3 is TGCTGTGCCAGGCCGGGACTAGCGGGGGGAGGATACACAGATACGCAGTATTTT.

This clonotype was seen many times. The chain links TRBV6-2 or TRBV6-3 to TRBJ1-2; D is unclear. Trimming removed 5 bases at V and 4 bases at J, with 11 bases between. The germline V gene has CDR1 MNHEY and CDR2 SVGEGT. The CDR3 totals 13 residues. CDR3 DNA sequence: TGTGCCAGCAGTGTACAGTTGGGCTATGGCTACACCTTC. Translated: CASSVQLGYGYTF.

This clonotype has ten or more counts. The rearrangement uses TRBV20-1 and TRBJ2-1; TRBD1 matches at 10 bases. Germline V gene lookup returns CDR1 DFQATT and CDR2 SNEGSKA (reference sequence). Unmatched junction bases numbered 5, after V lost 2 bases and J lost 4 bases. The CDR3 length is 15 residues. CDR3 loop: CSARNPGQGYNEQFF. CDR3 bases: TGCAGTGCTAGAAATCCGGGACAGGGGTACAATGAGCAGTTCTTC.

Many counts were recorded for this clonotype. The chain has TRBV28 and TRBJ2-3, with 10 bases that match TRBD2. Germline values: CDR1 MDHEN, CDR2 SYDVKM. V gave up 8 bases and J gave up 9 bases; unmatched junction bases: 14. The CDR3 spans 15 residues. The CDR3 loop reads CASRKGLAISGTQYF. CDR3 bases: TGTGCCAGCCGGAAGGGACTAGCGATAAGTGGGACGCAGTATTTT.

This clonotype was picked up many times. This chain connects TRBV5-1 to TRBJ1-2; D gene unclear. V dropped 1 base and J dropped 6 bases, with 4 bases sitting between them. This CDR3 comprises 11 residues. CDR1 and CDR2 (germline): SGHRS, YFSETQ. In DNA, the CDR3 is TGCGCCAGCAGCTTGAGGGATGGCTACACCTTC. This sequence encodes CASSLRDGYTF.

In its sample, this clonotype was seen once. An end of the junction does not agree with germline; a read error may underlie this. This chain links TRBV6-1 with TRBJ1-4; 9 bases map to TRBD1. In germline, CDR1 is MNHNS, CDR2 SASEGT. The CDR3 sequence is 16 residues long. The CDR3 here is CASSPGKQGAGEKLSF. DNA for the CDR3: TGTGCCAGCAGTCCCGGAAAACAGGGGGCTGGGGAAAAACTGTCTTTT.

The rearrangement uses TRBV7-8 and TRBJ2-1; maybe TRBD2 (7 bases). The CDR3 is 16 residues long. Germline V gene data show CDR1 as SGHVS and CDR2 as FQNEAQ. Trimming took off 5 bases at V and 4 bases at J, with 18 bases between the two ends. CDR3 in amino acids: CASSPRLAGQYNEQFF. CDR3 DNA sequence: TGTGCCAGCAGCCCACGACTAGCCGGACAGTACAATGAGCAGTTCTTC.

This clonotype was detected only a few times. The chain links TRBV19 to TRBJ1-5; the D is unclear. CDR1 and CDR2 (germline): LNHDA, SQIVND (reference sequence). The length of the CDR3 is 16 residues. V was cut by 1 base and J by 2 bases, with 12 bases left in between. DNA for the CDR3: TGTGCCAGTAGTATAGCCCAGCGGGTACGCAATCAGCCCCAGCATTTT. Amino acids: CASSIAQRVRNQPQHF.

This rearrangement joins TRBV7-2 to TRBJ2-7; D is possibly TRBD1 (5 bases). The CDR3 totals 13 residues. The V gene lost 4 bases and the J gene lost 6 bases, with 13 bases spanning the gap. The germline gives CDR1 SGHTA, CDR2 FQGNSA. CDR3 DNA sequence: TGTGCCAGCAGCTCGTTTCAGGGCCCCGAGCAGTACTTC. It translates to CASSSFQGPEQYF.

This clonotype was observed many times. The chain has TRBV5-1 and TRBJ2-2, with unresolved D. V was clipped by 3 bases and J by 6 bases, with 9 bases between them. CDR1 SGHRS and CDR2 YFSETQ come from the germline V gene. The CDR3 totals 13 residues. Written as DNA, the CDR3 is TGCGCCAGCAGCTCCCGTACGTCCGGGGAGCTGTTTTTT. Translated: CASSSRTSGELFF.

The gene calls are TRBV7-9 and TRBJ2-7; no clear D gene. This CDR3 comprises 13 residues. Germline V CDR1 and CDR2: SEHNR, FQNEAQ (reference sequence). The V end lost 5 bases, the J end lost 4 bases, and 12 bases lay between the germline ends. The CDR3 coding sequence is TGTGCCAGCAGCCTTCCCGGCCGGTACGAGCAGTACTTC. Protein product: CASSLPGRYEQYF.

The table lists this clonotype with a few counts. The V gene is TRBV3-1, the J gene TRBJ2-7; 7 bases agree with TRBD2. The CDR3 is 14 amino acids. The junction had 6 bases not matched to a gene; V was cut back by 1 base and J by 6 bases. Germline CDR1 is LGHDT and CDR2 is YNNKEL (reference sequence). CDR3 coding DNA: TGTGCCAGCAGCCAAGGGTTAACGGGAGGCGAGCAGTACTTC. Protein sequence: CASSQGLTGGEQYF.

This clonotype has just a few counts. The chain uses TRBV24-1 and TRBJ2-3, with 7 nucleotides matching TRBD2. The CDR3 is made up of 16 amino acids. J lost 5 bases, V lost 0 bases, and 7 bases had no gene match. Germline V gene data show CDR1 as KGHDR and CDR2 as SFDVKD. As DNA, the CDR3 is TGTGCCACCAGTGATTTGTTCGGCGGGAGCGGAGATACGCAGTATTTT. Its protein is CATSDLFGGSGDTQYF.

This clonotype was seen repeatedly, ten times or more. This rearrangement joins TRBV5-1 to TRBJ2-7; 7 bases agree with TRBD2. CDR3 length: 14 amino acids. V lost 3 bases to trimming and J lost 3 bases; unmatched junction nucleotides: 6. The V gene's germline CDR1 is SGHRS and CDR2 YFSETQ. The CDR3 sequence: CASSSAGGNYEQYF. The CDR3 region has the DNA TGCGCCAGCAGCTCGGCCGGGGGGAACTACGAGCAGTACTTC.

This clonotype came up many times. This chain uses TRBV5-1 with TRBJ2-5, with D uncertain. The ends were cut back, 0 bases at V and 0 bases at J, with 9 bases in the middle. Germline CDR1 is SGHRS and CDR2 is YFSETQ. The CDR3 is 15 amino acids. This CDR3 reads CASSLAPTYQETQYF. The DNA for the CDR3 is TGCGCCAGCAGCTTGGCACCGACGTACCAAGAGACCCAGTACTTC.

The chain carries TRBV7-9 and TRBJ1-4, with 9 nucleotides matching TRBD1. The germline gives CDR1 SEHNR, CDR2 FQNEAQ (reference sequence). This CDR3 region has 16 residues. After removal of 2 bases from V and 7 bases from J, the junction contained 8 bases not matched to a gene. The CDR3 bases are TGTGCCAGCAGCTTAACGTCCGGGACAGGGTCTGAAAAACTGTTTTTT. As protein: CASSLTSGTGSEKLFF. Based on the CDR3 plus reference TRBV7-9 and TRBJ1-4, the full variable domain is DTGVSQNPRHKITKRGQNVTFRCDPISEHNRLYWYRQTLGQGPEFLTYFQNEAQLEKSRLLSDRFSAERPKGSFSTLEIQRTEQGDSAMYLCASSLTSGTGSEKLFFGSGTQLSVL.

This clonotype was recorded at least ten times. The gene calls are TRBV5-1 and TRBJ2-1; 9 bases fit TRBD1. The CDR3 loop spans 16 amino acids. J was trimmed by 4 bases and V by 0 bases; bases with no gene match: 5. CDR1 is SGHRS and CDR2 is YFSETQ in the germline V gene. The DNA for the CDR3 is TGCGCCAGCAGCTTGGTAGGGGACAGGGAATACAATGAGCAGTTCTTC. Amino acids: CASSLVGDREYNEQFF.

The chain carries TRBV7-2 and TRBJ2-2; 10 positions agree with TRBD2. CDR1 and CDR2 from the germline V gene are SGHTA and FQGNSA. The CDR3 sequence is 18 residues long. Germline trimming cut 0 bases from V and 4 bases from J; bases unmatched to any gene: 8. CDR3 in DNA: TGTGCCAGCAGCTTAGCGTGGGGACTAGCGCGTAGCACCGGGGAGCTGTTTTTT. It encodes CASSLAWGLARSTGELFF.

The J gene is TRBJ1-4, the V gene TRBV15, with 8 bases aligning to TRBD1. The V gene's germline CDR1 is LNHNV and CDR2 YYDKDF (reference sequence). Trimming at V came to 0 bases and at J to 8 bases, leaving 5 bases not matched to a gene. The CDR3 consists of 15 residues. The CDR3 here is CATSRDDRGGEKLFF. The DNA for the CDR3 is TGTGCCACCAGCAGAGATGACAGGGGCGGAGAAAAACTGTTTTTT.

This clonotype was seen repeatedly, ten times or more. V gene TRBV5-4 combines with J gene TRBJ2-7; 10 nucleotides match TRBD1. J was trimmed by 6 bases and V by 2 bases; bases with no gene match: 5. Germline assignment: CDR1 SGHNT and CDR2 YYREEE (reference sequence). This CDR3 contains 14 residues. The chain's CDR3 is CASSFRDRGSEQYF. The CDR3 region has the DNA TGTGCCAGCAGCTTCCGGGACAGGGGTTCCGAGCAGTACTTC.

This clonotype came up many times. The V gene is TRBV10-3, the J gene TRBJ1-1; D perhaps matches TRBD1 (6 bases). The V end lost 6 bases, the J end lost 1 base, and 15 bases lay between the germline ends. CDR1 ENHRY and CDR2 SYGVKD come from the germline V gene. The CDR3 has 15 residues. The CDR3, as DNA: TGTGCCATCAGAGATTCAGGGGACCCGAACACTGAAGCTTTCTTT. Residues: CAIRDSGDPNTEAFF.

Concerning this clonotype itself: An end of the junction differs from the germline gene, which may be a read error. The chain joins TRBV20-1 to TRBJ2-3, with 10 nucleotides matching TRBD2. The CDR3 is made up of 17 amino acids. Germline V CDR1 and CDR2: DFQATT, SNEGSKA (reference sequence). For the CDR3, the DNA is TGCTGTGCTAGCGGGAGCGCAAGAGACGCTAGCACAGATACGCAGTATTTT. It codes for CCASGSARDASTDTQYF.